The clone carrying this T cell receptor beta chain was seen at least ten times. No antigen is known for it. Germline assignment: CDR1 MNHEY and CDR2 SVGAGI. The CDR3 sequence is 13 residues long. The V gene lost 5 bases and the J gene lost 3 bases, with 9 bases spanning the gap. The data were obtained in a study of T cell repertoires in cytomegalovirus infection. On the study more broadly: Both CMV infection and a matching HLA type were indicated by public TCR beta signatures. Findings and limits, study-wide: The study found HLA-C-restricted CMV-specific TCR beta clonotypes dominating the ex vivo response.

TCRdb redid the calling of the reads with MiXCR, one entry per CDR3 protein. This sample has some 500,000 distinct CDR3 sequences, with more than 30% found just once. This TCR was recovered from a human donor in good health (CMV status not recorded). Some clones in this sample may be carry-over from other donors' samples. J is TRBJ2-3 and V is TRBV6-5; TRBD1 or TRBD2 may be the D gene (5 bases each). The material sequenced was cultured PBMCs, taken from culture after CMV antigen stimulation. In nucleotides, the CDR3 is TGTGCCAGCAGTCGGGACCTAACAGATACGCAGTATTTT. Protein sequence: CASSRDLTDTQYF.